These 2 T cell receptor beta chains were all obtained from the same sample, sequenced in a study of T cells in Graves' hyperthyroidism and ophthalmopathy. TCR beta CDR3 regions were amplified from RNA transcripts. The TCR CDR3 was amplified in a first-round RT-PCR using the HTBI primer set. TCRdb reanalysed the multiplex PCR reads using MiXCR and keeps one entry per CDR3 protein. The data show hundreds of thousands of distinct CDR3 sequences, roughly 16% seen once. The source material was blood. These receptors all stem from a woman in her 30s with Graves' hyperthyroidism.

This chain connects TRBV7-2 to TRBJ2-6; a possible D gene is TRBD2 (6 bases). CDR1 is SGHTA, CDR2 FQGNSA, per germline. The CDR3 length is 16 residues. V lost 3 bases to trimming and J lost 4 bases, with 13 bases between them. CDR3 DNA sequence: TGTGCCAGCAGCTTTAATACGGGAGTAGGGGCCAACGTCCTGACTTTC. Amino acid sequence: CASSFNTGVGANVLTF.

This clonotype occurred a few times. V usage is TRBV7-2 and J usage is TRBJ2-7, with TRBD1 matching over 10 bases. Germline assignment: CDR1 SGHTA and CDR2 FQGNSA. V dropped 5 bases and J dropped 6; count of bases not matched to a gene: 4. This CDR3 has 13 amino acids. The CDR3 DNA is TGTGCCAGCAGCAAGCGACAGGGGGCCGAGCAGTACTTC. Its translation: CASSKRQGAEQYF.